Listed here are 14 T cell receptor beta chains from one sample, sequenced in a study of blood T cell repertoires in COVID-19. The assay was immunoSEQ multiplex PCR, and TCRdb's table has in-frame clones only and misses some. The data contain roughly 290,000 clones, 75% to 90% of them singletons. The source material was PBMCs or T cells enriched from blood (not recorded which). The receptors stem from a woman aged 25 to 39 who had recovered from COVID-19.

The chain uses TRBV6-5 and TRBJ2-1; the match to TRBD2 covers 8 bases. The germline V gene encodes CDR1 MNHEY and CDR2 SVGAGI. There are 14 residues in the CDR3. The junction had 4 bases not matched to a gene; V was cut back by 4 bases and J by 5 bases. CDR3 sequence reads: CASSLAGPNNEQFF. Here the CDR3 DNA reads TGTGCCAGCAGTTTAGCGGGACCCAACAATGAGCAGTTCTTC.

This chain joins TRBV19 and TRBJ2-3, with D hard to call. The ends were cut back, 7 bases at V and 0 bases at J, with 8 bases in the middle. The CDR3 spans 13 residues. Germline lookup yields CDR1 LNHDA and CDR2 SQIVND (reference sequence). CDR3 sequence (DNA): TGTGCCAGTACCACGACTAGCACAGATACGCAGTATTTT. Its protein product is CASTTTSTDTQYF.

The rearrangement joins TRBV2 to TRBJ1-1, with TRBD1 matching 10 bases. The CDR3 has 17 residues. Germline trimming cut 4 bases from V and 0 bases from J; bases unmatched to any gene: 8. CDR1 is SNHLY, CDR2 FYNNEI, per germline. In DNA form, the CDR3 reads TGTGCCAGCAGTGGACGACAGGGGGCTAAGTTGAACACTGAAGCTTTCTTT. As protein: CASSGRQGAKLNTEAFF.

The chain combines TRBV7-9 with TRBJ1-3; possible D gene TRBD1, 5 bases. From germline, CDR1 is SEHNR and CDR2 FQNEAQ (reference sequence). This CDR3 is built from 16 residues. Trimming shortened V by 5 bases and J by 0 bases, and 14 bases separated the two germline ends. CDR3 loop: CASSPGVLSSGNTIYF. The CDR3 DNA is TGTGCCAGCAGCCCGGGGGTCCTGAGCTCTGGAAACACCATATATTTT.

The rearrangement links TRBV7-9 to TRBJ1-3; no reliable D call. V gave up 5 bases and J gave up 0 bases, with 11 bases separating them. The CDR3 sequence is 15 residues long. The V gene's germline CDR1 is SEHNR and CDR2 FQNEAQ (reference sequence). The CDR3 DNA sequence: TGTGCCAGCAGCCGAGGACTGAACTCTGGAAACACCATATATTTT. It codes for CASSRGLNSGNTIYF.

There are many counts of this clone. The chain joins TRBV11-2 to TRBJ1-6; D is unclear. With 3 bases removed from V and 10 bases from J, the gap between germline ends came to 16 bases. Germline V CDR1 and CDR2: SGHAT, FQNNGV. The CDR3 has 15 amino acids. The CDR3 sequence: CASSFPWTGRSPLHF. The CDR3 nucleotides are TGTGCCAGCAGCTTCCCGTGGACGGGGAGGTCACCCCTCCACTTT. Variable domain in full (rest from reference TRBV11-2 and TRBJ1-6): EAGVAQSPRYKIIEKRQSVAFWCNPISGHATLYWYQQILGQGPKLLIQFQNNGVVDDSQLPKDRFSAERLKGVDSTLKIQPAKLEDSAVYLCASSFPWTGRSPLHFGNGTRLTVT.

The V gene is TRBV25-1, the J gene TRBJ2-2, with 7 bases aligning to TRBD1. This CDR3 region has 15 residues. Germline V lookup: CDR1 MGHDK, CDR2 SYGVNS. The CDR3 protein is CACTGADSNTGELFF. CDR3 sequence (DNA): TGTGCTTGCACAGGGGCCGACTCGAACACCGGGGAGCTGTTTTTT.

This clone turned up a few times. V and J are TRBV7-9 and TRBJ1-2, with TRBD1 matching over 7 bases. CDR3 length: 17 amino acids. With 4 bases clipped from V and 0 bases from J, the junction kept 11 bases outside the gene matches. CDR1 SEHNR and CDR2 FQNEAQ come from the germline V gene (reference sequence). CDR3 DNA: TGTGCCAGCAGCTCCACCGGACAGGAGGCAACTAACTATGGCTACACCTTC. Protein sequence: CASSSTGQEATNYGYTF.

The V and J genes are TRBV15 and TRBJ1-1, with 9 bases lining up with TRBD1. CDR1 is LNHNV, CDR2 YYDKDF, per germline (reference sequence). This CDR3 comprises 12 residues. Trimming cost V 6 bases and J 11 bases; bases outside gene matches: 7. CDR3 sequence: CATSQTGGKAFF. DNA for the CDR3: TGTGCCACCAGTCAGACAGGGGGTAAGGCTTTCTTT.

V usage is TRBV5-6 and J usage is TRBJ1-6; D call uncertain. Trimming cost V 2 bases and J 7 bases, with 16 bases left between them. Germline CDR1 reads SGHDT; CDR2 reads YYEEEE. This CDR3 is built from 16 residues. The CDR3 DNA follows: TGTGCCAGCAGCTTAGTCGGAGGTCAGATCAATTCACCCCTCCACTTT. This translates into CASSLVGGQINSPLHF.

The chain uses TRBV28 and TRBJ1-3; D uncertain. The V and J ends lost 1 base and 4 bases respectively, with 11 bases between them. The germline CDR1 and CDR2 sequences are MDHEN and SYDVKM. The CDR3 spans 15 residues. The CDR3 spells CASSLYGGAGNTIYF. As DNA, the CDR3 is TGTGCCAGCAGTTTATATGGCGGTGCAGGAAACACCATATATTTT.

This clone came up once. The chain combines TRBV7-3 with TRBJ1-1; 7 positions match TRBD1. V gave up 4 bases and J gave up 5 bases; unmatched junction bases: 4. This CDR3 is built from 13 residues. Per the germline V gene, CDR1 is SGHTA and CDR2 is FQGTGA. CDR3: CASSSQTGTEAFF. CDR3 nucleotides: TGTGCCAGCAGCTCCCAGACAGGGACTGAAGCTTTCTTT.

The chain employs TRBV5-5 and TRBJ2-7; no clear D. V gave up 4 bases and J gave up 1 base, with 3 bases separating them. Looked up from germline, CDR1 is SGHKS and CDR2 is YYEKEE (reference sequence). The CDR3 runs to 11 residues. The CDR3 is CASSPSYEQYF. In DNA, the CDR3 is TGTGCCAGCAGCCCGTCCTACGAGCAGTACTTC.

The rearrangement uses TRBV5-1 and TRBJ2-5; the match to TRBD2 covers 10 bases. V was clipped by 4 bases and J by 5 bases; unmatched bases: 8. This CDR3 spans 15 amino acids. Germline CDR1 reads SGHRS; CDR2 reads YFSETQ. CDR3 sequence: CASSKLAGREETQYF. The CDR3 DNA reads as TGCGCCAGCAGCAAACTAGCGGGACGCGAGGAGACCCAGTACTTC.